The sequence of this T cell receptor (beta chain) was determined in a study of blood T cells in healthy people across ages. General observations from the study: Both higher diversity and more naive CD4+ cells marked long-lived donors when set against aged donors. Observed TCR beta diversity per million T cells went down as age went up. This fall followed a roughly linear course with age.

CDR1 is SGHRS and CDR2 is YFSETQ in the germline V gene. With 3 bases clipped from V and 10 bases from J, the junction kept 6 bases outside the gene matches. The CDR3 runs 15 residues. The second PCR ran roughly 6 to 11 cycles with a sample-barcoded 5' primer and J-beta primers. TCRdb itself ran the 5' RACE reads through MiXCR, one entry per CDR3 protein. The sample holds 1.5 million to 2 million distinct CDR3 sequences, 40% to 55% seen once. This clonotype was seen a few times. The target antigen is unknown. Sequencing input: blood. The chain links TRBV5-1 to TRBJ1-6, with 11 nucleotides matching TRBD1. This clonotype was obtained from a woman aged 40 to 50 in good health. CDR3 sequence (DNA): TGCGCCAGCAGCTCGGGACAGGGGGTAGGATCACCCCTCCACTTT. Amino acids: CASSSGQGVGSPLHF.